This T cell receptor (beta chain) was documented in a study of blood T cells in healthy people across ages. Peripheral blood samples of around 11 milliliters were drawn from each donor. Together with a sample-barcoded 5' primer, a J-beta primer mix was included in a second PCR lasting about 7 to 11 cycles. Every cDNA molecule carried a tag from a template-switch adaptor bearing 12 random nucleotides. TCRdb processed the 5' RACE reads anew with MiXCR; each CDR3 protein has one entry. The sample carries 550,000 to 650,000 distinct CDR3 sequences, 27% recorded once. This same sample was also taken into another study, of T cells of mothers and their children. According to that study: Material was donated by three healthy Caucasian mothers and their six children.

The sequence was collected from a boy under 10 years old in good health. The sequenced sample was blood.

Here the CDR3 reads CASSEGSGGYGYTF. The CDR3 nucleotides read TGTGCCAGCAGTGAGGGTTCCGGAGGCTATGGCTACACCTTC. The chain is built from TRBV2 and TRBJ1-2; D remains ambiguous. CDR1 and CDR2 from the germline V gene are SNHLY and FYNNEI. V shed 3 bases and J shed 4 bases, with 12 bases lying between them. The CDR3 sequence is 14 residues long.